This T cell receptor beta chain was recorded in a study of patients and donors after allogeneic stem cell transplantation (dated by TCRdb to 2018 to 2020). The library was obtained by RT-PCR. The sample was run on a NextSeq 550. In TCRdb, the public reads were trimmed at Q25 with fastp and aligned with MiXCR, with productive beta chains retained. Each CDR3 protein appears once, grouped with its most common genes and DNA. The sample contains about 110,000 distinct CDR3 sequences, approximately 40% of them found a single time. The biggest ten clones account for around 25% of the sample. In this sample, this clonotype turned up a few times. What this receptor recognizes is not known. One base away there is no much larger clone; base qualities are not given. V gives up 1 base and J gives up 6 bases, and the segment between their germline ends measures 13 bases. The CDR3 goes from the cysteine to the phenylalanine over 15 residues. Only the CDR3 region is kept as DNA, spanning 45 bases read in frame from base 1. The germline V gene sets CDR1 to LGHNA and CDR2 to YSLEER.

The chain is assembled from TRBV4-3 and TRBJ1-5, with the D gene call left open. The receptor's source is a human donor who was either an allogeneic HSCT recipient or a stem cell or donor lymphocyte infusion donor (not recorded which). It is not recorded whose cells these are; they may come from a transplant donor. Sequencing was performed on blood, either unsorted or a sorted T cell fraction (not recorded which). The CDR3 reads CASSQGPASGQPQHF. At the DNA level, the sequence is TGCGCCAGCAGCCAAGGTCCGGCGTCGGGTCAGCCCCAGCATTTT.